Reported below is one T cell receptor (beta chain). Its cognate antigen is unknown. The data were produced by immunoSEQ multiplex PCR, yet TCRdb's version contains in-frame clones alone and is incomplete. In the table there are about 83,000 clones, 84% of which are singletons. This record comes from a study of OX40 agonist ivuxolimab in advanced cancers. Study-wide results and caveats: Antigen specificity was not determined for the expanded peripheral T cells.

The germline V gene has CDR1 LNHDA and CDR2 SQIVND (reference sequence). This CDR3 spans 13 amino acids. Deletions cut 6 bases from V and 7 bases from J, with 13 bases between. The receptor's source is an adult with an advanced solid tumor such as melanoma, head and neck, liver or kidney cancer. The specimen comprised CD4+ or CD8+ T cells sorted from blood, sampled in a trial of the OX40 agonist ivuxolimab. The V call is TRBV19, the J call TRBJ1-3; D possibly corresponds to TRBD1 (6 bases). The DNA for the CDR3 is TGTGCCAGTAGCCGACAGGTGGGCAACACCATATATTTT. It encodes CASSRQVGNTIYF.